Below are 21 T cell receptor beta chains sequenced from a single sample in a study of OX40 agonist ivuxolimab in advanced cancers. Assay used: immunoSEQ multiplex PCR; TCRdb lists only in-frame clones, some missing. The sample holds tens of thousands of clones, approximately 82% seen once. The sequencing here drew on CD4+ or CD8+ T cells sorted from blood, taken in a trial of the OX40 agonist ivuxolimab. These receptors came from an adult with an advanced solid tumor such as melanoma, head and neck, liver or kidney cancer.

In its sample, this clone was seen a few times. The chain carries TRBV4-1 and TRBJ1-6; D remains unclear. This CDR3 comprises 14 residues. Between the trimmed V and J ends, which lost 1 base and 6 bases, there was a span of 7 bases. CDR1 is MGHRA, CDR2 YSYEKL, per germline. The CDR3 DNA reads as TGCGCCAGCAGCCAAGGAATTGGTAATTCACCCCTCCACTTT. This translates into CASSQGIGNSPLHF.

This clone showed up just once. The chain carries TRBV4-3 and TRBJ2-1; 10 nucleotides align to TRBD2. CDR1 and CDR2 (germline): LGHNA, YSLEER. Losses at the gene ends were 1 base for V and 1 base for J; bases not matched to a gene: 4. The CDR3 runs 17 residues. The DNA for the CDR3 is TGCGCCAGCAGCCAAGTCACTAGCGGGGTGTCCTACAATGAGCAGTTCTTC. Protein sequence: CASSQVTSGVSYNEQFF.

The chain is built from TRBV7-9 and TRBJ2-7, with 12 bases lining up with TRBD2. CDR1 SEHNR and CDR2 FQNEAQ come from the germline V gene (reference sequence). The CDR3 is made up of 16 amino acids. V dropped 6 bases and J dropped 7; count of bases not matched to a gene: 13. This CDR3 is CASSPTSGRDLREQYF. The CDR3 DNA reads TGTGCCAGCAGTCCGACTAGCGGGAGAGACCTACGAGAGCAGTACTTC. The full variable domain, in which reference TRBV7-9 and TRBJ2-7 provide the parts outside the CDR3, is DTGVSQNPRHKITKRGQNVTFRCDPISEHNRLYWYRQTLGQGPEFLTYFQNEAQLEKSRLLSDRFSAERPKGSFSTLEIQRTEQGDSAMYLCASSPTSGRDLREQYFGPGTRLTVT.

This clone is deemed medium-sized (0.01 to 0.1%). The CDR3 loop reads CASSPGGGEQYF. DNA for the CDR3: TGCGCCAGCAGCCCGGGAGGGGGCGAGCAGTACTTC. The rearrangement links TRBV4-1 to TRBJ2-7, with 8 nucleotides matching TRBD2. The CDR3 covers 12 residues. The V gene's germline CDR1 is MGHRA and CDR2 YSYEKL. The V segment lost 4 bases and the J segment 6 bases; nucleotides outside the gene matches: 2.

The chain links TRBV29-1 to TRBJ1-1; TRBD1 aligns across 10 bases. The CDR3 consists of 15 residues. Germline assignment: CDR1 SQVTM and CDR2 ANQGSEA. The V and J ends lost 1 base and 1 base, in that order; junction bases with no gene match: 3. This CDR3 reads CSVEAGDRGNTEAFF. In nucleotides, the CDR3 is TGCAGCGTTGAAGCAGGGGACAGGGGGAACACTGAAGCTTTCTTT.

The V call is TRBV4-1, the J call TRBJ2-7, with 7 bases that match TRBD1. The ends lost 0 bases at V and 2 bases at J; junction bases unmatched: 7. This CDR3 has 16 residues. Germline V CDR1 and CDR2: MGHRA, YSYEKL. CDR3 sequence (DNA): TGCGCCAGCAGCCAAGAGATGGTGCAGGGGGCCTACGAGCAGTACTTC. Its protein product is CASSQEMVQGAYEQYF.

J is TRBJ2-2 and V is TRBV5-4, with 10 nucleotides matching TRBD2. The ends lost 1 base at V and 7 bases at J; junction bases unmatched: 7. The CDR3 has 16 amino acids. CDR1 is SGHNT and CDR2 is YYREEE in the germline V gene (reference sequence). The CDR3 DNA reads TGTGCCAGCAGCTTGCGACTAGCGGGCCCCAGCGGGGAGCTGTTTTTT. It specifies CASSLRLAGPSGELFF.

This chain connects TRBV19 to TRBJ2-1, with 8 bases aligning to TRBD2. The CDR3 runs 14 residues. Germline CDR1 LNHDA, CDR2 SQIVND (reference sequence). J gave up 4 bases and V 6 bases, and 5 bases lay outside the gene matches. Here the CDR3 DNA reads TGTGCCAGTAGCACTAGCGGAGATTACAATGAGCAGTTCTTC. Amino acid sequence: CASSTSGDYNEQFF.

This clone showed up just once. This chain uses TRBV27 with TRBJ2-4, with unresolved D. Germline-derived CDR1 and CDR2 are MNHEY and SMNVEV (reference sequence). The CDR3 runs to 13 residues. The V gene lost 3 bases and the J gene lost 0 bases, with 3 bases spanning the gap. The CDR3 DNA reads TGTGCCAGCAGTTTTGGAGCCAAAAACATTCAGTACTTC. Protein sequence: CASSFGAKNIQYF.

This clone turned up a few times. The chain employs TRBV7-6 and TRBJ2-1; TRBD2 agrees at 16 bases. V was clipped by 4 bases and J by 7 bases; unmatched bases: 1. The CDR3 has 15 residues. Germline CDR1 reads SGHVS; CDR2 reads FNYEAQ. The CDR3 DNA follows: TGTGCCAGCAGCTCGGGACTAGCGGGGGGGAATGAGCAGTTCTTC. Translated: CASSSGLAGGNEQFF.

J is TRBJ1-1 and V is TRBV5-4, with unresolved D. The CDR3 length is 14 residues. Germline lookup yields CDR1 SGHNT and CDR2 YYREEE (reference sequence). The V end lost 3 bases, the J end lost 3 bases, and 12 bases lay between the germline ends. The CDR3 sequence is CASSSRYTHTEAFF. In nucleotides, the CDR3 is TGTGCCAGCAGCTCCAGGTACACCCACACTGAAGCTTTCTTT.

The chain carries TRBV2 and TRBJ2-1; 9 nucleotides line up with TRBD2. Germline V gene lookup returns CDR1 SNHLY and CDR2 FYNNEI. CDR3 length: 16 residues. V dropped 7 bases and J dropped 7; count of bases not matched to a gene: 14. The CDR3, as DNA: TGTGCCAGCAACCAAGATGGGCTAGCGGGGTTGAATGAGCAGTTCTTC. Translated, it gives CASNQDGLAGLNEQFF.

The chain has TRBV7-9 and TRBJ1-4, with no clear D. V shed 2 bases and J shed 0 bases, with 4 bases lying between them. The CDR3 has 14 residues. Germline V gives CDR1 SEHNR, CDR2 FQNEAQ (reference sequence). The CDR3: CASSLLSTNEKLFF. CDR3 nucleotides: TGTGCCAGCAGCTTACTATCAACTAATGAAAAACTGTTTTTT. The entire variable domain, with the rest obtained from reference TRBV7-9 and TRBJ1-4, is as follows: DTGVSQNPRHKITKRGQNVTFRCDPISEHNRLYWYRQTLGQGPEFLTYFQNEAQLEKSRLLSDRFSAERPKGSFSTLEIQRTEQGDSAMYLCASSLLSTNEKLFFGSGTQLSVL.

This clone was seen just once. V gene TRBV11-3 combines with J gene TRBJ2-5, with no clear D. Trimming shortened V by 2 bases and J by 4 bases, and 11 bases separated the two germline ends. The CDR3 is made up of 14 amino acids. Germline CDR1 and CDR2: SGHNT and YENEEA. This CDR3 is CASSLPGPGETQYF. CDR3 nucleotides: TGTGCCAGCAGCTTACCCGGACCCGGAGAGACCCAGTACTTC.

There are a few counts of this clone. The chain recombines TRBV5-1 with TRBJ2-3; the match to TRBD2 covers 9 bases. This CDR3 comprises 16 residues. CDR1 and CDR2 (germline): SGHRS, YFSETQ. V shed 3 bases and J 2 bases; nucleotides not matched to a gene: 7. The CDR3 reads CASSSRGGRATDTQYF. The CDR3 nucleotides are TGCGCCAGCAGCTCCCGGGGCGGGAGGGCCACAGATACGCAGTATTTT.

The chain is built from TRBV7-3 and TRBJ2-1; a weak D match, TRBD1 (6 bases). CDR1 is SGHTA, CDR2 FQGTGA, per germline. V was trimmed by 5 bases and J by 0 bases, leaving 14 bases between them. The CDR3 is 16 residues long. The CDR3 protein is CASSPLTGSSYNEQFF. The CDR3 DNA is TGTGCCAGCAGCCCTCTGACAGGAAGCTCCTACAATGAGCAGTTCTTC.

This chain uses TRBV4-3 with TRBJ1-2; D possibly corresponds to TRBD1 (5 bases). The germline V and J ends were trimmed by 0 bases and 14 bases, with 13 bases remaining between them. The CDR3 is made up of 12 amino acids. Germline loops: CDR1 LGHNA, CDR2 YSLEER. This CDR3 reads CASSQDLGELTF. The CDR3 DNA reads as TGCGCCAGCAGCCAAGATCTAGGGGAACTAACCTTC.

CDR3 in amino acids: CSVVRGNTGELFF. For the CDR3, the DNA is TGCAGCGTTGTTCGGGGGAACACCGGGGAGCTGTTTTTT. The chain uses TRBV29-1 and TRBJ2-2; TRBD2 might be the D (5 bases). CDR3 length equals 13 residues. Germline V gene lookup returns CDR1 SQVTM and CDR2 ANQGSEA. Trimming left V 4 bases short and J 1 base short, with 7 bases between.

The chain couples TRBV9 to TRBJ2-7, with a tentative D call TRBD1 (6 bases). V gave up 4 bases and J gave up 0 bases, with 11 bases separating them. The CDR3 loop spans 14 amino acids. Germline V CDR1 and CDR2: SGDLS, YYNGEE. Here the CDR3 DNA reads TGTGCCAGCAGCTCCCGACAGGTCTCCTACGAGCAGTACTTC. It is translated as CASSSRQVSYEQYF.

The chain is built from TRBV9 and TRBJ2-2; possibly TRBD1 or TRBD2 for D (5 bases each). CDR1 is SGDLS, CDR2 YYNGEE, per germline. The CDR3 totals 18 residues. Trimming stripped 0 bases from V and 0 bases from J, with 15 bases between. This CDR3 reads CASSVVLGDPSNTGELFF. The CDR3 coding sequence is TGTGCCAGCAGCGTAGTTCTTGGGGACCCTTCGAACACCGGGGAGCTGTTTTTT.

The chain carries TRBV7-8 and TRBJ1-5; D perhaps matches TRBD1 (5 bases). V lost 5 bases and J lost 7, with 21 bases in between. Germline V gives CDR1 SGHVS, CDR2 FQNEAQ. The length of the CDR3 is 16 residues. The CDR3 DNA follows: TGTGCCAGCAGCCCAGTGGGACCTCATCGGGGCCAGCCCCAGCATTTT. Residues: CASSPVGPHRGQPQHF.